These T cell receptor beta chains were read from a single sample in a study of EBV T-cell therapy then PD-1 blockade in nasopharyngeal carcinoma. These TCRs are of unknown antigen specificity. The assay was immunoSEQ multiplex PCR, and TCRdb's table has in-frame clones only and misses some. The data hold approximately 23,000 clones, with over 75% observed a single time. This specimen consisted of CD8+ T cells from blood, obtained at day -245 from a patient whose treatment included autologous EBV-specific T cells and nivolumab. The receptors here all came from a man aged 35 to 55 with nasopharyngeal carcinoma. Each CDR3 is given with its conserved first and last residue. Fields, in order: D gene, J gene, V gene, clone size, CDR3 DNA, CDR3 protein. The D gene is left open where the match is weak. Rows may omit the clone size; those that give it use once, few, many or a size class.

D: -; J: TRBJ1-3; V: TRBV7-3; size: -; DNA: TGTGCCAGCAGCCCCGAGGGCGACTCTGGAAACACCATATATTTT; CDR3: CASSPEGDSGNTIYF
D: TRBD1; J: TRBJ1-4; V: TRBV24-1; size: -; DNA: TGTGCCACCAGTGATTCAGGGGGCGATGAAAAACTGTTTTTT; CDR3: CATSDSGGDEKLFF
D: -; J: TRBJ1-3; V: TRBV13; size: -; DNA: TGTGCCAGCAGTGTGACCCTTTCCTCTGGAAACACCATATATTTT; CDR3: CASSVTLSSGNTIYF
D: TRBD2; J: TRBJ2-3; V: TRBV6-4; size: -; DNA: TGTGCCAGCAGTCCGACTAGCGGGGAGTCCGAGACGCAGTATTTT; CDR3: CASSPTSGESETQYF
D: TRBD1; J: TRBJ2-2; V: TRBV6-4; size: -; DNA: TGTGCCAGCAGACGGGCCGGGACAGGGGAGACCGGGGAGCTGTTTTTT; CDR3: CASRRAGTGETGELFF
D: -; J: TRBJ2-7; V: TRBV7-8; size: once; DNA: TGTGCCAGCAGCTGGGGGACTGGCTACGAGCAGTACTTC; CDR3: CASSWGTGYEQYF
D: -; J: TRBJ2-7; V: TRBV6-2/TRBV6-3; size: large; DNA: TGTGCCAGCAGTTATATTGGACCCCCTTACGAGCAGTACTTC; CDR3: CASSYIGPPYEQYF
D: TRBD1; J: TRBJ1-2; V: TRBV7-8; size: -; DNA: TGTGCCAGCAGTCCTTCCAGACAGGGTAACTATGGCTACACCTTC; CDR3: CASSPSRQGNYGYTF
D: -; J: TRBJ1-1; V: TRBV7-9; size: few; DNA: TGTGCCAGCAGCCCGACCAGGGCAGGGGATACTGAAGCTTTCTTT; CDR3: CASSPTRAGDTEAFF
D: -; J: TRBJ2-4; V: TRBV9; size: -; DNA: TGTGCCAGCGGGTCCAAAAACATTCAGTACTTC; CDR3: CASGSKNIQYF
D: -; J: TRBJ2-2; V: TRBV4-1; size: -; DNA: TGCGCCAGCAGTCAACCCACCGGGGAGCTGTTTTTT; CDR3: CASSQPTGELFF
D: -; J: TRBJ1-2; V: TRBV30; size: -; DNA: TGTGCCTGGAGTGTAGATCTACCCAGTAAGTTCAGTGGCTACACCTTC; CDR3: CAWSVDLPSKFSGYTF
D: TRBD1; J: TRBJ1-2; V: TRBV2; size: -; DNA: TGTGCCAGCACGGGGGGGGGACAGGGGAATGGCTACACCTTC; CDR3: CASTGGGQGNGYTF
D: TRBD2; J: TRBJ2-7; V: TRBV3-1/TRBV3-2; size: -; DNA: TGTGCCAGCAGCCAAGATGGCGGGGGGAACAACGAGCAGTACTTC; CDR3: CASSQDGGGNNEQYF
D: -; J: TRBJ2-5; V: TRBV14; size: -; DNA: TGTGCCAGCAGCCACCAAACGAGGGGGCGGCTAGCGAGAGAAGAGACCCAGTACTTC; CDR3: CASSHQTRGRLAREETQYF
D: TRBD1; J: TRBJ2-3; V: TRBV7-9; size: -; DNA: TGTGCCAGCAGCTCCCGGGACAGGGGGCCCACAGATACGCAGTATTTT; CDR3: CASSSRDRGPTDTQYF
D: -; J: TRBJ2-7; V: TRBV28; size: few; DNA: TGTGCCAGCATAGAGGAAGGGGGTGTCCGGGAGCAGTACTTC; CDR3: CASIEEGGVREQYF
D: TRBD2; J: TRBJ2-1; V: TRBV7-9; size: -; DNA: TGTGCCAGCAGCTTACACGGGGGGGCCTACAATGAGCAGTTCTTC; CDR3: CASSLHGGAYNEQFF
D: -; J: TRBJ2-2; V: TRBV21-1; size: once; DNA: TGTGCCAGTCGCCCCAGAAACACCGGGGAGCTGTTTTTT; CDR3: CASRPRNTGELFF
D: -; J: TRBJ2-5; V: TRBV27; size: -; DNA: TGTGCCAGCAGTTCCAAATCGACTAGACCCACGTCAGAGACCCAGTACTTC; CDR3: CASSSKSTRPTSETQYF
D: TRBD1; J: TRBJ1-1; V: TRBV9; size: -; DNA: TGTGCCAGCGGACAGGGTTGGGCCACTGAAGCTTTCTTT; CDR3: CASGQGWATEAFF
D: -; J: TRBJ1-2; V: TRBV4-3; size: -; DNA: TGCGCCAGCAGCCAAGATTGGGCAGTGGTCTATGGCTACACCTTC; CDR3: CASSQDWAVVYGYTF
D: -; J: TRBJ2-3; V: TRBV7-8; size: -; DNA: TGTGCCAGCAGCCATGGGCCTCCTCCAGATACGCAGTATTTT; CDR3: CASSHGPPPDTQYF
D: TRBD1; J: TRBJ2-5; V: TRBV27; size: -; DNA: TGTGCCAGCAGTTTTATCCGGGACAGGGACCGTTTTGAGACCCAGTACTTC; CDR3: CASSFIRDRDRFETQYF
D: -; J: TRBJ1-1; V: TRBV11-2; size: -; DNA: TGTGCCAGCAGCTTGGTTCCCACTGAAGCTTTCTTT; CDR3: CASSLVPTEAFF
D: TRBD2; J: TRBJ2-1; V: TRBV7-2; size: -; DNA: TGTGCCAGCAGCTTATACTTTCCCCACACTAGCGGGACTTACAATGAGCAGTTCTTC; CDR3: CASSLYFPHTSGTYNEQFF
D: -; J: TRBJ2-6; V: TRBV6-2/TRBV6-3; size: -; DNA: TGTGCCAGCAGCGTACTCTCTGGGGCCAACGTCCTGACTTTC; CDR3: CASSVLSGANVLTF
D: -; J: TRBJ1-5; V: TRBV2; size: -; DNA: TGTGCCAGCAGAGAAGGGGACGGAGAGAATCAGCCCCAGCATTTT; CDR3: CASREGDGENQPQHF
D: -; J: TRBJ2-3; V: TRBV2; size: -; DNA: TGTGCCAGCGAAGCAGATACGCAGTATTTT; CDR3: CASEADTQYF
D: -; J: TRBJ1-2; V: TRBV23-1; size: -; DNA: TGCGCCAGCAGTCCGGGGCGGACCTATGGCTACACCTTC; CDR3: CASSPGRTYGYTF
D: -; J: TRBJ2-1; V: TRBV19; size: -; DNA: TGTGCCAGTCAACCAGGGAAAGGACAAGGACGGAATGAGCAGTTCTTC; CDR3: CASQPGKGQGRNEQFF
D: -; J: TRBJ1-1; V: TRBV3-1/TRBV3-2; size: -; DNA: TGTGCCAGCAGCCAAGGGGGGAGGGCTCAGGCTGAAGCTTTCTTT; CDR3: CASSQGGRAQAEAFF
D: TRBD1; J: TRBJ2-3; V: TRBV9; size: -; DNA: TGTGCCAGCAGCGTAAAGGGACAGTACACAGATACGCAGTATTTT; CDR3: CASSVKGQYTDTQYF
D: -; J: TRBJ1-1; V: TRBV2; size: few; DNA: TGTGCCAGCACCGAAAGGGCCCACACTGAAGCTTTCTTT; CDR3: CASTERAHTEAFF
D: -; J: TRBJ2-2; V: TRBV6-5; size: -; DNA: TGTGCCAGCATCCCCCGCATGAACACCGGGGAGCTGTTTTTT; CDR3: CASIPRMNTGELFF
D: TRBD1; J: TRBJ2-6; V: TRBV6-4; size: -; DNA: TGTGCCAGCTCATTGACAGGGGGCGGCTCTGGGGCCAACGTCCTGACTTTC; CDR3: CASSLTGGGSGANVLTF
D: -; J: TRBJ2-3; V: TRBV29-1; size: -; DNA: TGCAGCGTTGGTATCGGTCGAGGGAGCACAGATACGCAGTATTTT; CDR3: CSVGIGRGSTDTQYF
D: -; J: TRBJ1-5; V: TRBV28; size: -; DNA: TGTGCCAGCAGTCTCACGAGGGGGATTAGCAATCAGCCCCAGCATTTT; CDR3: CASSLTRGISNQPQHF
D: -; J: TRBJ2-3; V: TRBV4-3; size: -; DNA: TGCGCCAGCAGCCTGGGCGGGACTAGCACAGATACGCAGTATTTT; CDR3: CASSLGGTSTDTQYF
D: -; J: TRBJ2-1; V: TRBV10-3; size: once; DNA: TGTGCCACCGAGGGCCGAGGGGACAATGAGCAGTTCTTC; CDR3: CATEGRGDNEQFF
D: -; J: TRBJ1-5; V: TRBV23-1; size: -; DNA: TGCGCCAGCAGCCAGGGAAAGGGGGGGCAGAATCAGCCCCAGCATTTT; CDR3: CASSQGKGGQNQPQHF
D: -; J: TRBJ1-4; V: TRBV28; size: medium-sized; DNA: TGTGCCAGCAGTTTAGTTGACTCTTCATCAGGTGAAAAACTGTTTTTT; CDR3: CASSLVDSSSGEKLFF
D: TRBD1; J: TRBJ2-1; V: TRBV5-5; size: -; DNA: TGTGCCAGCAGCTTGGCGGGACAGGGGGCCGATGAGCAGTTCTTC; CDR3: CASSLAGQGADEQFF
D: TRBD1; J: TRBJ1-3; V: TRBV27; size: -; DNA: TGTGCCAGCAGTTGGACAGGGGGCTCTGGAAACACCATATATTTT; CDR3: CASSWTGGSGNTIYF
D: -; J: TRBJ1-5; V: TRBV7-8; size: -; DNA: TGTGCCAGCAGCCTGGAAAGGGGTCCGACCTTACCCCAGCATTTT; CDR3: CASSLERGPTLPQHF
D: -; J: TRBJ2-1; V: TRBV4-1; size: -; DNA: TGCGCCAGCAGCCAGCACCGGGGCAACAATGAGCAGTTCTTC; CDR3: CASSQHRGNNEQFF
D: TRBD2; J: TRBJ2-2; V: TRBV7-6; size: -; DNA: TGTGCCAGCAGCTTAGTTCCTAGCGGGGCCACCGGGGAGCTGTTTTTT; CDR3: CASSLVPSGATGELFF
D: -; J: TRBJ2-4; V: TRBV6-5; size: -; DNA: TGTGCCAGCAGCCCAGGGGAAAACATTCAGTACTTC; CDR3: CASSPGENIQYF
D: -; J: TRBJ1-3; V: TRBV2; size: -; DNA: TGTGCCAGCAGTGGGACAGACTCTGGAAACACCATATATTTT; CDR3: CASSGTDSGNTIYF
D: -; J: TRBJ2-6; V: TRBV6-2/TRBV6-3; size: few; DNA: TGTGCCAGCAGTTACTCAGGGGATGGGGCCAACGTCCTGACTTTC; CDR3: CASSYSGDGANVLTF
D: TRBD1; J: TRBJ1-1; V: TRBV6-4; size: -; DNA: TGTGCCAGCAGTGACATGCAGGGGGCATCGACCACTGAAGCTTTCTTT; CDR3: CASSDMQGASTTEAFF
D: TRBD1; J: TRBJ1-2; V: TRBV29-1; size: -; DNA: TGCAGCGTGGGACGGACAGGGAACTATGGCTACACCTTC; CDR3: CSVGRTGNYGYTF
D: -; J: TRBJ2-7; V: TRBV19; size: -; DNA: TGTGCCAGTACTGAAGTGACCGGGGGCGAGCAGTACTTC; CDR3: CASTEVTGGEQYF
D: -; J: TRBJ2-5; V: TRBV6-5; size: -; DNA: TGTGCCAGCACTCCGAAACCTCAAGAGACCCAGTACTTC; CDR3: CASTPKPQETQYF
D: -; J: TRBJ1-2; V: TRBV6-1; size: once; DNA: TGTGCCAGCAGTGAACCTGGCGAAGAATCGGGTGGCTACACCTTC; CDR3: CASSEPGEESGGYTF
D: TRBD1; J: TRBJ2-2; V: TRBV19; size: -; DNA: TGTGCCAGTAGACCTAAATTGAACTTAGGGACAGGGGGTCGGACCGGGGAGCTGTTTTTT; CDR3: CASRPKLNLGTGGRTGELFF
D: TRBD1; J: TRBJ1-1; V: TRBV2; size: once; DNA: TGTGCCAGCAGTGAGACAGGGGCTAACACTGAAGCTTTCTTT; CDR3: CASSETGANTEAFF
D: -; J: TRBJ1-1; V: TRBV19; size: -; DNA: TGTGCCAGTAGTGCCCGGGGTTTGGGCACTGAAGCTTTCTTT; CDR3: CASSARGLGTEAFF
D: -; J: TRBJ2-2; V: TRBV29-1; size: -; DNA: TGCAGCGTTGATGTGGGGGGGCTCTCCGGGGAGCTGTTTTTT; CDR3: CSVDVGGLSGELFF
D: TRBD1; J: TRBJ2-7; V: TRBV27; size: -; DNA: TGTGCCAGCAGCCCGTCGGGGACAGGGACCTACGAGCAGTACTTC; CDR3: CASSPSGTGTYEQYF